The text below deals with one TCR beta chain. The sample comes from a study of blood T cell repertoires in COVID-19. The wider study: Italy, Spain and the United States were the sources of the convalescent and acute COVID-19 samples. In each case, the material was cDNA or gDNA derived from T cells, B-cell-depleted T cells, or PBMCs.

The CDR3 spans 16 residues. The V gene end was trimmed by 4 bases and the J gene end by 7 bases; junction bases not matched to a gene: 8. Germline assignment: CDR1 SGHNT and CDR2 YYREEE (reference sequence). Source study methods: Amplification of reference gene primers provided the estimated nucleated cell counts. TCRdb keeps only in-frame clones here, not all; method: immunoSEQ multiplex PCR. The V and J calls and clone size are taken from that table; D and trimming were inferred from the DNA. The table has some 220,000 clones, around 83% seen once. The chain carries TRBV5-4 and TRBJ2-3; 14 nucleotides agree with TRBD2. Input material: peripheral blood. The TCR was taken from a man aged 45-65 years with active or convalescent COVID-19. The DNA of the CDR3 is TGTGCCAGCAGCGACGGGACTAGCGGGAGTGCGAATACGCAGTATTTT. It is translated as CASSDGTSGSANTQYF.